The clone carrying this T cell receptor beta chain was counted ten times or more. Its antigen is still unknown. From the 5' RACE reads, TCRdb called clonotypes with MiXCR, one entry per CDR3 protein. The sample includes 250,000 to 400,000 distinct CDR3 sequences, around a tenth of them seen just once. These data are taken from a study of CD8 T cells in ankylosing spondylitis. Study-level findings and limits: Reportedly, disease-linked clones are significantly enriched in ankylosing spondylitis patients' matched synovial fluid.

The clonotype comes from a female donor with ankylosing spondylitis or in good health (not recorded which). Sequenced input: blood, either unsorted or a sorted T cell fraction (not recorded which).

As DNA, the CDR3 is TGCAGTGCCTCCGGGACTAGCGGGAGGGCAGATACGCAGTATTTT. It codes for CSASGTSGRADTQYF. This rearrangement joins TRBV20-1 to TRBJ2-3; 16 nucleotides align to TRBD2. The V and J ends lost 6 bases and 4 bases, in that order; junction bases with no gene match: 4. The CDR3 consists of 15 residues. Per the germline V gene, CDR1 is DFQATT and CDR2 is SNEGSKA (reference sequence).